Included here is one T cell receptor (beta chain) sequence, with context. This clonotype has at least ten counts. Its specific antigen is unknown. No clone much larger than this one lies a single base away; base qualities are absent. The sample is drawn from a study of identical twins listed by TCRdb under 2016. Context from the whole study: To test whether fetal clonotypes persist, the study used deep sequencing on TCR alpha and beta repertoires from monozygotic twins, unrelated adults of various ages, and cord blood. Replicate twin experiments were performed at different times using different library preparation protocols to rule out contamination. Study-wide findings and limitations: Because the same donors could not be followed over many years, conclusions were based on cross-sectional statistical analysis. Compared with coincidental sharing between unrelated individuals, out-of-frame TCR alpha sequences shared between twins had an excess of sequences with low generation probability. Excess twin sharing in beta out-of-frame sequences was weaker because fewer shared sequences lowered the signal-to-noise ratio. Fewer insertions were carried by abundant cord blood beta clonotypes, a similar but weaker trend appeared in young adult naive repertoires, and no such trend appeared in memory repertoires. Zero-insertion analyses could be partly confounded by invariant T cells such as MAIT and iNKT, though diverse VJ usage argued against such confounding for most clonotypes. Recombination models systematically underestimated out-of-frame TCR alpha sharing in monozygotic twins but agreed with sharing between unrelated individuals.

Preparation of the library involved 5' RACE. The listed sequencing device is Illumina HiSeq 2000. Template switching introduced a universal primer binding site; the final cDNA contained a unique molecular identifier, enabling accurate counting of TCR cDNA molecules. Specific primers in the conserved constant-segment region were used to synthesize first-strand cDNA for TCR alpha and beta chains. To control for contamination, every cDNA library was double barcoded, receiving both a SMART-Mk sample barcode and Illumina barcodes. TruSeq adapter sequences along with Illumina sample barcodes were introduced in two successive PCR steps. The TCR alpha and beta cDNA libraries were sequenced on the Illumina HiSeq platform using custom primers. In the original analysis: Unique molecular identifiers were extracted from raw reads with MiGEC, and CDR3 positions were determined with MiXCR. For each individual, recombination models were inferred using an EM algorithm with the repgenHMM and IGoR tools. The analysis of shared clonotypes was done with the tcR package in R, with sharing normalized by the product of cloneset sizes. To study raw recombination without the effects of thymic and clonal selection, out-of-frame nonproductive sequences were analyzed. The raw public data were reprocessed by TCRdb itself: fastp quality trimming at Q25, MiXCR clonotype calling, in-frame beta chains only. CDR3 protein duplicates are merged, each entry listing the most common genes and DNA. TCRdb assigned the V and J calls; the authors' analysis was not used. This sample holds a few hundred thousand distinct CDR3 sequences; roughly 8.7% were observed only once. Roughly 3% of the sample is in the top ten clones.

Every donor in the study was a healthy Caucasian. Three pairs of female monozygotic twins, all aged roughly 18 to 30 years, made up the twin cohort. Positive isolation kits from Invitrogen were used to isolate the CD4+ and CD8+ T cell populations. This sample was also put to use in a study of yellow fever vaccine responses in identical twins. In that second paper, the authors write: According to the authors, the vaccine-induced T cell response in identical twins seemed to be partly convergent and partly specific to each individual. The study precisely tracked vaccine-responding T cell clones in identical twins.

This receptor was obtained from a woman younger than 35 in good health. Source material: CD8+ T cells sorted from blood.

The DNA is TGTGCCATCAGTGATAGCTCCCAGGGATCGTACGAGCAGTACTTC. This sequence encodes CAISDSSQGSYEQYF. The V gene is TRBV10-3 and the J gene is TRBJ2-7; the D region possibly corresponds to TRBD1 (5 bases align). Trimming at the junction amounts to 3 bases on V and 4 bases on J, and the germline ends lie 16 bases apart. Based on the germline V gene, the CDR1 and CDR2 sequences are ENHRY and SYGVKD. The CDR3 starts with the cysteine, ends with the phenylalanine, and has 15 residues. Just the 45-base CDR3 DNA is kept, in frame starting at base 1.